These T cell receptor beta chains were read from a single sample in a study of human T cells and chemical hapten exposure. One entry per CDR3 protein results from TCRdb running MiXCR on the RACE reads. The profile shows just over 350,000 distinct CDR3 sequences, more than 5% of them singletons. Sequencing was performed on whole blood, taken in connection with sensitization to the hapten diphenylcyclopropenone (DPC). The receptor set was obtained from a woman aged 18-29 years with alopecia areata. Some clones in this sample may be carry-over from other donors' samples. CDR3s leave out the opening cysteine and the closing phenylalanine or tryptophan. Each record gives: V gene, CDR3 protein.

>TRBV7-2
ASSLEGARQPQH
>TRBV3-1
ASSPPGQGFADTQY
>TRBV2
ASSLRQALSYNSPLH
>TRBV20-1
SARGAGGGHSNQPQH
>TRBV11-2
ASSPRGAGNEQF
>TRBV18
ASSPGFNEFLAEAF
>TRBV24-1
ATSETGEGANQPQH
>TRBV10-3
AIRGDQGRAEAF
>TRBV5-1
ASSLFDSSYEQY
>TRBV6-5
ASSLTSSYEQY
>TRBV29-1
SATDRGHEQY
>TRBV6-2/TRBV6-3
ASSYLYGTDTQY
>TRBV12-3/TRBV12-4
ASNPSGGANEQF
>TRBV14
ASSQQDRGEQY
>TRBV28
ASSSRGMNTGELF
>TRBV6-6
ASHNSGGGEVDYGYT
>TRBV6-1
ASSEGLAGGLSSYEQY
>TRBV28
ASSFDRTNQPQH
>TRBV12-3/TRBV12-4
ASRSAGGTYEQY
>TRBV5-5
ASSPQRGTYNEQF
>TRBV20-1
SPGLVDRNEQF
>TRBV19
ASSILKSSGANVLT
>TRBV15
ATSRDTLAGGHGDTQY
>TRBV12-3/TRBV12-4
ASTGQGVGGYT
>TRBV3-1
ASSHGTSPTDTQY
>TRBV3-1
ASSQEIAGSSYEQY
>TRBV20-1
SARHDRGNQPQH
>TRBV28
ASSRQGVDGYT
>TRBV4-3
ASSQDQDIGLRSDTQY
>TRBV28
ASTGTVYGYT
>TRBV28
ASSLLASLLSYEQY
>TRBV3-1
ASSPRGHTGF
>TRBV5-1
ASSLGDGDGYNEQF
>TRBV13
ASSSGLAGGHGELF
>TRBV13
ASSLRGREKLF
>TRBV20-1
SARSGTTVYEQY
>TRBV6-5
ASSYSPGIAYNSPLH
>TRBV18
ASSIRTLNTEAF
>TRBV4-2
ASSQKQVPDGYT
>TRBV18
ASSTAGHNEQF
>TRBV27
ASCYTGGRYGYT
>TRBV12-5
ASGLFGPANEKLF
>TRBV6-5
ASRSKDSNQPQH
>TRBV27
ATLGRARGYT
>TRBV7-3
ASSQGGSETQY
>TRBV18
ASSSLLAGGTNEQF
>TRBV7-2
ASSSRVTDTQY
>TRBV7-2
ASSSSGTDYEQY
>TRBV6-2/TRBV6-3
ASSYIGGAYETQY
>TRBV10-3
AISGKQIGAEAF
>TRBV12-3/TRBV12-4
ASSLGSSGKEPQH
>TRBV12-2
ASRLEGWQAVFDTIY
>TRBV20-1
SARAGTVNSPLH